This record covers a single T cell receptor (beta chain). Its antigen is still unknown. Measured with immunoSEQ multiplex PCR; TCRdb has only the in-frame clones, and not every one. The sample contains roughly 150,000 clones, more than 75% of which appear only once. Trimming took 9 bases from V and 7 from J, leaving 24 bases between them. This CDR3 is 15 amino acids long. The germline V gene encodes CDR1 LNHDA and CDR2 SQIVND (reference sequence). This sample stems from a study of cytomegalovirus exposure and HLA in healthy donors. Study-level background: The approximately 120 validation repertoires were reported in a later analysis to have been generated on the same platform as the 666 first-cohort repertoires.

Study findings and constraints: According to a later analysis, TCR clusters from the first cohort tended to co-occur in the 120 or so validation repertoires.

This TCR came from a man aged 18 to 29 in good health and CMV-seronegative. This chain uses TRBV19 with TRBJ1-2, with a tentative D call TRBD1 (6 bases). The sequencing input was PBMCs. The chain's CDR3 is CASLKRSPGVSGYTF. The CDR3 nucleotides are TGTGCCAGCCTGAAGAGAAGCCCAGGGGTGAGTGGCTACACCTTC.